This entry is about one T cell receptor beta chain. This CDR3 is built from 16 residues. Germline-derived CDR1 and CDR2 are LGHNA and YSLEER. J lost 0 bases, V lost 0 bases, and 5 bases had no gene match. These data come from a study of patients and donors after allogeneic stem cell transplantation. TCRdb reprocessed the RT-PCR reads with MiXCR, giving one entry per CDR3 protein. The profile shows hundreds of thousands of distinct CDR3 sequences, 16% of them singletons. The rearrangement links TRBV4-3 to TRBJ2-7; 7 nucleotides line up with TRBD1. The sequencing input was blood, either unsorted or a sorted T cell fraction (not recorded which). The TCR comes from a human donor who was either an allogeneic HSCT recipient or a stem cell or donor lymphocyte infusion donor (not recorded which). It is not recorded whose cells these are; they may come from a transplant donor. The CDR3 DNA reads TGCGCCAGCAGCCAAGACCTCAGACAGGGCTCCTACGAGCAGTACTTC. Translation: CASSQDLRQGSYEQYF.